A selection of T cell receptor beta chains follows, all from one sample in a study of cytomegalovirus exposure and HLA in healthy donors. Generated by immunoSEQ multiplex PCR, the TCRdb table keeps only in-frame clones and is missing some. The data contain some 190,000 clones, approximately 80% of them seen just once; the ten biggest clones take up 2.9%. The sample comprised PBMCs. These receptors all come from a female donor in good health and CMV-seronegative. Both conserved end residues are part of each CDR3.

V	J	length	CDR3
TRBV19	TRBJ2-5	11	CASRQGETQYF
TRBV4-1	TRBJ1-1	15	CASSQGDRASTEAFF
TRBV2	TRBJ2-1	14	CASTGLAGDGEQFF
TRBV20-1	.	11	CSAPDSYEQYF
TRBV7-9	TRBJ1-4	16	CSSSLAREVSGEKLFF
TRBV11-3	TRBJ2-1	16	CASSTITGQGSNEQFF
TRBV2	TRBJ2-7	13	CASSERGSYEQYF
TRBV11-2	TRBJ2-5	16	CASSSGASGSRETQYF
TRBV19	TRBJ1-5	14	CASNEGIGNQPQHF
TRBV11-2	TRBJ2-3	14	CASSLVLGVDTQYF
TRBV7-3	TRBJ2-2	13	CASRPQGAGELFF
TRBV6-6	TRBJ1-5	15	CASSYSEGAQQPQHF
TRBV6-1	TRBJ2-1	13	CASDGQGKYEQFF
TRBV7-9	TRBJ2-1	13	CASSFTSQGEQFF
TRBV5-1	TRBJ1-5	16	CASSLGGGAGNQPQHF
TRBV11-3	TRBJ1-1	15	CASSSGGTLNTEAFF
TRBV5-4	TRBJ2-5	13	CASSLLEGETQYF
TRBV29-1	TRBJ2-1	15	CSVEKASGKYNEQFF
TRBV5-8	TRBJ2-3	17	CASSLNLASGSGDTQYF
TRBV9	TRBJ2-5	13	CASSVSALETQYF
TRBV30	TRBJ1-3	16	CAWSPERELTGNTIYF
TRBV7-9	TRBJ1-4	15	CASSLGTGSNEKLFF
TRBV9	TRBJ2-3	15	CASSVGATSPDTQYF
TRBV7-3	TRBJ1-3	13	CASSLSQGNTIYF
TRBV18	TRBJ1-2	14	CASSLFERGDGYTF
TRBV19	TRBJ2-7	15	CASSVTGTISYEQYF
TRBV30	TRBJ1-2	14	CAWSARTFSGGYTF
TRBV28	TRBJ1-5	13	CASSPGGPQPQHF